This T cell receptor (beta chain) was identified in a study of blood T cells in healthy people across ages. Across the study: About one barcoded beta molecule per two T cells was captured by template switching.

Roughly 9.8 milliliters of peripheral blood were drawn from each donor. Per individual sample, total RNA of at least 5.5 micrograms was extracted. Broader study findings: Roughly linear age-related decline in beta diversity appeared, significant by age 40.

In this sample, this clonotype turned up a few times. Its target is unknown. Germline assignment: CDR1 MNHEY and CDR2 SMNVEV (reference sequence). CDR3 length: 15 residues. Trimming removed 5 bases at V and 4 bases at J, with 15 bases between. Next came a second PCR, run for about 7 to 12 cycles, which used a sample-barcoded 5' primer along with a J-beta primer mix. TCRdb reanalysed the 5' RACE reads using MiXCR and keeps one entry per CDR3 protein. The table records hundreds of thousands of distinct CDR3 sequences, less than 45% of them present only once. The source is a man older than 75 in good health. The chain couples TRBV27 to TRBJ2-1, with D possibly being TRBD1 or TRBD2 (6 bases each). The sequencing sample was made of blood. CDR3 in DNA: TGTGCCAGCAGTGTACAGGGCGGGGTGTACAATGAGCAGTTCTTC. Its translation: CASSVQGGVYNEQFF.